These 24 T cell receptor beta chains were all obtained from the same sample, sequenced in a study of regulatory T cells in long-lasting Graves disease. Time point denoted: newly diagnosed GD, antithyroid drugs for less than 3 months. Extracted PBMC RNA gave rise to the TCR library. iRepertoire HTBI primers and Arm-PCR of CDR3 regions built TCR beta libraries. One entry per CDR3 protein, called by TCRdb with MiXCR from the multiplex PCR reads. The sample holds around 250,000 distinct CDR3 sequences; around 19% are singletons and the top ten take 14%. In addition, the sample was reused for a study of T cells in Graves' hyperthyroidism and ophthalmopathy.

The sample consisted of peripheral blood mononuclear cells (PBMCs), taken at new diagnosis, from a patient treated with antithyroid drugs. Receptors originate from a woman aged 25 to 39 with Graves disease.

This clonotype was seen repeatedly, ten times or more. The J gene is TRBJ2-7, the V gene TRBV20-1; a weak D match, TRBD1 (5 bases). The CDR3 extends over 11 amino acids. V was shortened by 6 bases and J by 4 bases, with 10 bases between the two germline ends. Germline V CDR1 and CDR2: DFQATT, SNEGSKA (reference sequence). This CDR3 reads CSALDSYEQYF. The CDR3 coding sequence is TGCAGTGCGCTAGACAGTTACGAGCAGTACTTC.

About this clonotype: A much bigger clone sits one base away, suggesting this may be a read error. This CDR3 is missing its conserved last phenylalanine or tryptophan, likely due to a read error. V gene TRBV7-9 combines with J gene TRBJ1-1, with no clear D. The CDR3 is made up of 15 amino acids. V was cut by 1 base and J by 0 bases, with 9 bases left in between. Germline CDR1 is SEHNR and CDR2 is FQNEAQ (reference sequence). CDR3: CASSLGSIMNTEAFL. CDR3 nucleotide sequence: TGTGCCAGCAGCTTAGGGAGTATCATGAACACTGAAGCTTTCTTA.

In regard to this clonotype: Only one base separates this from a far larger clonotype, so it likely reflects a read error. V is TRBV6-2 or TRBV6-3 and J is TRBJ1-2; a weak D match, TRBD1 (5 bases). V was shortened by 5 bases and J by 10 bases, with 23 bases between the two germline ends. CDR3 size: 15 residues. CDR1 and CDR2 (germline): MNHEY, SVGEGT. CDR3: CASSAMWGRDRVYTF. Written as DNA, the CDR3 is TGTGCCAGCAGTGCGATGTGGGGACGCGATCGTGTCTACACCTTC.

This clonotype was picked up many times. The chain recombines TRBV7-9 with TRBJ2-6; possibly TRBD2 for D (6 bases). The CDR3 length is 16 residues. Germline values: CDR1 SEHNR, CDR2 FQNEAQ (reference sequence). Trimming took off 5 bases at V and 0 bases at J, with 11 bases between the two ends. DNA for the CDR3: TGTGCCAGCAGCGCCCACGGGGGCTCTGGGGCCAACGTCCTGACTTTC. The encoded protein is CASSAHGGSGANVLTF.

Details on this clonotype: This may come from a read error, since a much larger clone is one base off. The chain is built from TRBV29-1 and TRBJ2-1, with D possibly being TRBD2 (6 bases). Germline V lookup: CDR1 SQVTM, CDR2 ANQGSEA. The CDR3 runs 12 residues. The CDR3 coding sequence is TGCAGCGTTGACCAGGACTACAATCAGCAGTTCTTC. Protein sequence: CSVDQDYNQQFF.

This clonotype was observed at least ten times. Here the CDR3 reads CATCEGRNTEAFF. The DNA for the CDR3 is TGTGCCACCTGCGAGGGAAGGAACACTGAAGCTTTCTTT. The genes are TRBV12-3 or TRBV12-4 and TRBJ1-1; D is undetermined. V lost 10 bases, J lost 1 base, and 13 bases lay in between. The CDR3 is made up of 13 amino acids.

This clonotype has ten or more counts. This sequence joins TRBV27 and TRBJ2-4; D possibly corresponds to TRBD2 (6 bases). V shed 3 bases and J shed 3 bases, with 21 bases lying between them. In germline, CDR1 is MNHEY, CDR2 SMNVEV (reference sequence). The length of the CDR3 is 18 residues. The CDR3 protein is CASSFGWRGNHHKNIQYF. CDR3 nucleotide sequence: TGTGCCAGCAGTTTCGGGTGGAGGGGAAACCACCACAAAAACATTCAGTACTTC.

This clonotype was counted only a few times. The J gene is TRBJ2-2, the V gene TRBV24-1, with TRBD2 matching over 7 bases. The J segment lost 2 bases and the V segment lost 3 bases, leaving 5 bases of the junction unmatched. This CDR3 region has 16 residues. In germline, CDR1 is KGHDR, CDR2 SFDVKD. CDR3 in amino acids: CATSDTREDNTGELFF. The DNA for the CDR3 is TGTGCCACCAGTGATACCCGGGAGGACAACACCGGGGAGCTGTTTTTT.

This clonotype was detected ten times or more. This chain uses TRBV14 with TRBJ2-1; no clear D. V was shortened by 1 base and J by 0 bases, with 13 bases between the two germline ends. Germline CDR1 SGHDN, CDR2 FVKESK. The length of the CDR3 is 17 residues. CDR3 coding DNA: TGTGCCAGCAGCCAAGGTTGGGGTCAGAGCTCCTACAATGAGCAGTTCTTC. Translation: CASSQGWGQSSYNEQFF.

As concerns this clonotype: This may be a read error, as it is one base from a much larger clone. CDR3: CASRIAPARNTGTQYF. CDR3 DNA sequence: TGTGCCAGCAGGATTGCCCCAGCAAGAAACACAGGTACGCAGTATTTT. This chain connects TRBV27 to TRBJ2-3, with D perhaps matching TRBD1 (5 bases). The CDR3 is made up of 16 amino acids. Per germline, CDR1 MNHEY and CDR2 SMNVEV (reference sequence).

In its sample, this clonotype was seen many times. This chain connects TRBV6-1 to TRBJ2-7; the match to TRBD1 covers 10 bases. The V and J ends lost 5 bases and 7 bases, in that order; junction bases with no gene match: 11. The V gene's germline CDR1 is MNHNS and CDR2 SASEGT. The CDR3 has 15 residues. CDR3 DNA: TGTGCCAGCAGTACTCAAGGACAGGGGGAAGGAGAGCAGTACTTC. Protein product: CASSTQGQGEGEQYF.

Worth noting for this clonotype: It may be a read error: a sequence one base away is much more abundant. CDR3 DNA sequence: TGCAGCGTTAGAACGACAGGGTATGATCAGCCCCAGCATTTT. It yields the protein CSVRTTGYDQPQHF. J is TRBJ1-5 and V is TRBV29-1, with 7 bases matching TRBD1. With V trimmed by 5 bases and J by 5 bases, 9 bases remained unmatched. This CDR3 is built from 14 residues. CDR1 and CDR2 from the germline V gene are SQVTM and ANQGSEA.

The V call is TRBV29-1, the J call TRBJ1-1; 9 nucleotides match TRBD1. Germline-derived CDR1 and CDR2 are SQVTM and ANQGSEA. The trim removed 7 bases at V and 3 bases at J, leaving 6 bases unmatched. This CDR3 has 13 amino acids. As DNA, the CDR3 is TGCAGCGCCGGGGACAGGGAGGACACTGAAGCTTTCTTT. Protein: CSAGDREDTEAFF.

This clonotype came up once. This sequence joins TRBV4-1 and TRBJ1-5; 12 bases map to TRBD1. Germline lookup yields CDR1 MGHRA and CDR2 YSYEKL. The CDR3 contains 16 residues. J was trimmed by 5 bases and V by 0 bases; bases with no gene match: 2. The chain's CDR3 is CASSQDGDRGHQPQHF. The CDR3 coding sequence is TGCGCCAGCAGCCAAGATGGGGACAGGGGGCATCAGCCCCAGCATTTT.

Many counts were recorded for this clonotype. The chain is built from TRBV20-1 and TRBJ1-1; TRBD1 might be the D (6 bases). V was pared by 4 bases and J by 5 bases, with 17 bases between. Germline V gene lookup returns CDR1 DFQATT and CDR2 SNEGSKA (reference sequence). The CDR3 contains 14 residues. In DNA form, the CDR3 reads TGCAGTGCTACAAGGAGGGGGATTAATACTGAAGCTTTCTTT. Protein product: CSATRRGINTEAFF.

This clonotype was picked up many times. The chain has TRBV4-1 and TRBJ2-7; no definite D call. V was clipped by 3 bases and J by 3 bases, with 9 bases between them. CDR3 length: 13 amino acids. The germline V gene encodes CDR1 MGHRA and CDR2 YSYEKL. The CDR3 nucleotides read TGCGCCAGCAGCCAGCAGACGTTCTACGAGCAGTACTTC. Translating it yields CASSQQTFYEQYF.

The chain has TRBV13 and TRBJ2-7, with 12 bases matching TRBD2. CDR3 length equals 16 residues. J was trimmed by 2 bases and V by 4 bases; bases with no gene match: 6. Germline CDR1 PRHDT, CDR2 FYEKMQ (reference sequence). The CDR3 DNA reads TGTGCCAGCAGCTACGGACTAGCGGGGCGCACCTACGAGCAGTACTTC. The encoded protein is CASSYGLAGRTYEQYF.

This clonotype has a handful of counts. This rearrangement joins TRBV5-6 to TRBJ1-1, with 11 bases aligning to TRBD1. The V and J ends lost 2 bases and 0 bases, in that order; junction bases with no gene match: 6. Germline V gene data show CDR1 as SGHDT and CDR2 as YYEEEE. The CDR3 spans 17 residues. The DNA for the CDR3 is TGTGCCAGCAGCTTACCGGGACAGGGGGGAATGAACACTGAAGCTTTCTTT. Translated, it gives CASSLPGQGGMNTEAFF.

This clonotype has ten or more counts. V usage is TRBV3-1 and J usage is TRBJ1-1; D ambiguous. From germline, CDR1 is LGHDT and CDR2 YNNKEL (reference sequence). Trimming pared 4 bases from V and 1 base from J, leaving 13 bases between. The CDR3 totals 15 residues. The CDR3 bases are TGTGCCAGCAGCCCCTACCCGAACAGGAACACTGAAGCTTTCTTT. Translation: CASSPYPNRNTEAFF.

About this clonotype itself: This may come from a read error, since a much larger clone is one base off. The V gene is TRBV9, the J gene TRBJ2-3, with 7 bases matching TRBD1. The closer fit of TRBJ2-1 to the DNA end suggests the J call may be wrong. Germline lookup yields CDR1 SGDLS and CDR2 YYNGEE. The CDR3 covers 16 residues. CDR3 coding DNA: TGTGCCAGCAGCGCCCCGATGGGACAGTTATGCAATGAGCAGTTCTTC. Translation gives CASSAPMGQLCNEQFF.

Many counts were recorded for this clonotype. The gene calls are TRBV28 and TRBJ1-1, with no clear D. Per germline, CDR1 MDHEN and CDR2 SYDVKM. The CDR3 is made up of 12 amino acids. V shed 5 bases and J shed 4 bases, with 8 bases lying between them. CDR3 protein: CASSLHSTEAFF. CDR3 nucleotides: TGTGCCAGCAGTCTGCACAGCACTGAAGCTTTCTTT.

This clonotype showed up many times. This chain uses TRBV2 with TRBJ1-2; a possible D gene is TRBD1 (6 bases). V shed 2 bases and J shed 3 bases, with 13 bases lying between them. Germline V gene sequence: CDR1 SNHLY, CDR2 FYNNEI. The CDR3 is 15 residues long. The CDR3 bases are TGTGCCAGCAGTGAACCAGGGGTGGCGGACTATGGCTACACCTTC. Translated, it gives CASSEPGVADYGYTF. Based on the CDR3 plus reference TRBV2 and TRBJ1-2, the full variable domain is EPEVTQTPSHQVTQMGQEVILRCVPISNHLYFYWYRQILGQKVEFLVSFYNNEISEKSEIFDDQFSVERPDGSNFTLKIRSTKLEDSAMYFCASSEPGVADYGYTFGSGTRLTVV.

This clonotype has at least ten counts. The genes are TRBV7-6 and TRBJ1-2, with a possible D match to TRBD1 (5 bases). Germline V gene sequence: CDR1 SGHVS, CDR2 FNYEAQ. The CDR3 length is 16 residues. V gave up 1 base and J gave up 4 bases, with 16 bases separating them. In nucleotides, the CDR3 is TGTGCCAGCAGCTTAGAAGCGTCCCGACAGACCTATGGCTACACCTTC. Protein: CASSLEASRQTYGYTF.

This clonotype has ten or more counts. The CDR3 is CATPGENTEAFF. CDR3 DNA: TGTGCCACACCGGGTGAGAACACTGAAGCTTTCTTT. V and J are TRBV11-1 and TRBJ1-1; D call uncertain. The V end was cut by 10 bases, the J end by 1 base, with 10 bases between. The CDR3 has 12 residues. The V gene's germline CDR1 is SGHAT and CDR2 FQDESV (reference sequence).